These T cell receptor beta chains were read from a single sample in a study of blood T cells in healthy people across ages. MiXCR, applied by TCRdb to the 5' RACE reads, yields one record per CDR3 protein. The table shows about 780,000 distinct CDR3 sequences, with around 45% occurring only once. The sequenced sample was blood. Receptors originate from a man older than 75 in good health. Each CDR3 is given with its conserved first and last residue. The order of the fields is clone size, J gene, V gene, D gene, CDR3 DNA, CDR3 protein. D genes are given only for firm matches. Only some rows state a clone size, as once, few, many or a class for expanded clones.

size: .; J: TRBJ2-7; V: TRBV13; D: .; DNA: TGTGCCAGCAGCTTGGGTCTAGGGGACTCTTACGAGCAGTACTTC; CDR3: CASSLGLGDSYEQYF
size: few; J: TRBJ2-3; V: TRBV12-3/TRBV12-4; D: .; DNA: TGTGCCAGCAGCCCCGGAAGCGTGACGCAGTATTTT; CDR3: CASSPGSVTQYF
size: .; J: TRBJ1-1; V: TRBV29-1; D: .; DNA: TGCAGCGTTAATCAGGGGATGGAGAACACTGAAGCTTTCTTT; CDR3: CSVNQGMENTEAFF
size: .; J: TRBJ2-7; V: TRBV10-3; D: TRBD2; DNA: TGTGCCGCCCTCGGCCAGGGGACTAGCGGGAGGGCTTACGAGCAGTACTTC; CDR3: CAALGQGTSGRAYEQYF
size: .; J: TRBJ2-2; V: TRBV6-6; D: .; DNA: TGTGCCAGCAGTTACTCGAGCAGAAAGACCGGGGAGCTGTTTTTT; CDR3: CASSYSSRKTGELFF
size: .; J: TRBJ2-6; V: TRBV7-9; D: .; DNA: TGTGCCAGCAGCTTAGTAGGGCAGGGAACGTCTGGGGCCAACGTCCTGACTTTC; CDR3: CASSLVGQGTSGANVLTF
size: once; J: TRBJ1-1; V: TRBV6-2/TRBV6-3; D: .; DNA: TGTGCCAGCAGTTACTCGATTCAACCCGGATTTAACACTGAAGCTTTCTTT; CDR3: CASSYSIQPGFNTEAFF
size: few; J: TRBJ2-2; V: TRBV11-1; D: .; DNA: TGTGCCAGCAGTTCCCGGAGCAGCAGTAACACCGGGGAGCTGTTTTTT; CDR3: CASSSRSSSNTGELFF
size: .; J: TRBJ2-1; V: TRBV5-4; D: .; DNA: TGTGCCAGCAGCTTTTGGGGGGCGACATACAATGAGCAGTTCTTC; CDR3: CASSFWGATYNEQFF
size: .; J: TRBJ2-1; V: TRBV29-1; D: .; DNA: TGCAGCGGTGGGACAACGAACAATGAGCAGTTCTTC; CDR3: CSGGTTNNEQFF
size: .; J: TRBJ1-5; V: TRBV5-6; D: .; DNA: TGTGCCAGCAGCCGGACTACAGTATATAGCAATCAGCCCCAGCATTTT; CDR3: CASSRTTVYSNQPQHF
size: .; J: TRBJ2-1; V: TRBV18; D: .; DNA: TGTGCCAGCTCAACGGACAGAAATGAGCAGTTCTTC; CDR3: CASSTDRNEQFF
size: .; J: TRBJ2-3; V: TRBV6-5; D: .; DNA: TGTGCCAGCAGGCGACTAGGGGGGGTGAGGGCAGATACGCAGTATTTT; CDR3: CASRRLGGVRADTQYF
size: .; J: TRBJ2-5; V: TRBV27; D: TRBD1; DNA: TGTGCCGGCGGTATAGACAGGGACGAGACCCAGTACTTC; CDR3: CAGGIDRDETQYF
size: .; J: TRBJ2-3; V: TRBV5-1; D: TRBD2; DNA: TGCGCCAGCAGCACACAAGCGGGAGACGGCACAGATACGCAGTATTTT; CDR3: CASSTQAGDGTDTQYF
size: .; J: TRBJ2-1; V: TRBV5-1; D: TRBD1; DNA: TGCGCCAGCATGGAAGGGGGCAGAGGAAATGAGCAGTTCTTC; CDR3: CASMEGGRGNEQFF
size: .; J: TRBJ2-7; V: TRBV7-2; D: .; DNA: TGTGCCAGCAGCTCCTCGACAGCTAGCCCCTACGAGCAGTACTTC; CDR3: CASSSSTASPYEQYF
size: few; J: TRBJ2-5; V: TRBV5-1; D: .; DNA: TGCGCCAGCAGAAAAGAGGCTACCACCCAGTACTTC; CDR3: CASRKEATTQYF
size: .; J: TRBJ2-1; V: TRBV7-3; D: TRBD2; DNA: TGTGCCAGCAGCTTAACCCCACTAGCGGGAGTCACCTACAATGAGCAGTTCTTC; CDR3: CASSLTPLAGVTYNEQFF
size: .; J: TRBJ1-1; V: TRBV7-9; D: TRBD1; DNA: TGTGCCAGCAGCTTAAGGGTCCTACAGGGGACGCCGGGCACTGAAGCTTTCTTT; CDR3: CASSLRVLQGTPGTEAFF
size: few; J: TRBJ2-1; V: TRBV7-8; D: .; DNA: TGTGCCAGCAGCCAATACAGGGAAAGCTACAATGAGCAGTTCTTC; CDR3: CASSQYRESYNEQFF
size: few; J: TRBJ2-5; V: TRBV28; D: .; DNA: TGTGCCAGCAGTTTGGGCGGGACAGCTGAAGAGACCCAGTACTTC; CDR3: CASSLGGTAEETQYF
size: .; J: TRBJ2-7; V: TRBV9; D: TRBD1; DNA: TGTGCCAGCAGCGCAAGGGATGGGACAGGGACCTACGAGCAGTACTTC; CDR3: CASSARDGTGTYEQYF
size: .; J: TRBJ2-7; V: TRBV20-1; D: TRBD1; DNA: TGCAGGGTCGATAGGGGGCCTTACGAGCAGTACTTC; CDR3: CRVDRGPYEQYF
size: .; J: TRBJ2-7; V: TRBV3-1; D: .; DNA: TGTGCCAGCAGCCAAGATCTCAGGGTTTCGATTGAGCAGTACTTC; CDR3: CASSQDLRVSIEQYF
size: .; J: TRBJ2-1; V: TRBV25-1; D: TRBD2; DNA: TGTGCCACTTCTTTCTCGGGACTACTGGATGAGCAGTTCTTC; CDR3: CATSFSGLLDEQFF
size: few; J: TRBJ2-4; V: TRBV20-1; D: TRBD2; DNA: TGCAGTGCTTCGGGACTAGCGGGAGGTGTCATTCAGTACTTC; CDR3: CSASGLAGGVIQYF
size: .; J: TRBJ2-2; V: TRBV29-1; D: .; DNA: TGCAGCGTTGAAATTACTAGGGCCGGGGAGCTGTTTTTT; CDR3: CSVEITRAGELFF
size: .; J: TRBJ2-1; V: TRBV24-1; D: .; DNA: TGTGCCACCAGACTAGACAATGAGCAGTTCTTC; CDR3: CATRLDNEQFF
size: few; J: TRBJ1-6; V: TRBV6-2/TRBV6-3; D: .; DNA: TGTGCCAGCACCGGAAGGGCCTCCGGTGTGAATTCACCCCTCCACTTT; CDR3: CASTGRASGVNSPLHF
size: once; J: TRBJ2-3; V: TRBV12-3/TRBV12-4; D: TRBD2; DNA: TGTGCCAGCAGTGCCACCACTAGCGGGGGGCAGGGTACGCAGTATTTT; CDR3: CASSATTSGGQGTQYF
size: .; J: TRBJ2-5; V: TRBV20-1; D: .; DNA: TGCAGTCACCTTTCCAGGGCCCAAGAGACCCAGTACTTC; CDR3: CSHLSRAQETQYF
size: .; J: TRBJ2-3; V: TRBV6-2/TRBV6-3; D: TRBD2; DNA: TGTGCCAGCAGTGCTCCTAGCGGAGTCCTATACACAGATACGCAGTATTTT; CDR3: CASSAPSGVLYTDTQYF
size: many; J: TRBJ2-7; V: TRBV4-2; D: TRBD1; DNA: TGTGCCAGCAGCCGAAGCGACAGGGGGAGTAACGAGCAGTACTTC; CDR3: CASSRSDRGSNEQYF
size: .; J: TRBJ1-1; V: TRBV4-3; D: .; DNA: TGCGCCAGCAGCTCGTCGGGAAGGACTGAAGCTTTCTTT; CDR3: CASSSSGRTEAFF
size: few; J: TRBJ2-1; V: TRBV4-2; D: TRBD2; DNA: TGTGCCAGCAGCATAGGGACAAAGCAACTAGCGGGAGGGCCGAATGAGCAGTTCTTC; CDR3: CASSIGTKQLAGGPNEQFF
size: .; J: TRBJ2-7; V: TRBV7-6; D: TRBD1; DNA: TGTGCCAGCAGCTTAGCGGGGGACAGGGGGTACGAGCAGTACTTC; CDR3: CASSLAGDRGYEQYF
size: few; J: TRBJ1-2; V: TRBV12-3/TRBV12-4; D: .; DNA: TGTGCCAGCAGCACCACAGCCTTCTATGGCTACACCTTC; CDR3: CASSTTAFYGYTF
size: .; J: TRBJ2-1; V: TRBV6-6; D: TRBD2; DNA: TGTGCCAGCCAAAGCGGGACCGGGTTGGGTGAGCAGTTCTTC; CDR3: CASQSGTGLGEQFF
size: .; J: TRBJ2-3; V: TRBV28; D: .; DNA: TGTGCCAGCACCGCGGCCCCGGATACGCAGTATTTT; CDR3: CASTAAPDTQYF
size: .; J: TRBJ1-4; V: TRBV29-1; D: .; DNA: TGCAGCGTTGAAGGTTACCGGGATTCTAATGAAAAACTGTTTTTT; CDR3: CSVEGYRDSNEKLFF
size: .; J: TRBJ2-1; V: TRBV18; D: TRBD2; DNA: TGTGCCAGCTCACCATCGTGGCTAAGGGGGACTAGCGGCAATGAGCAGTTCTTC; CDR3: CASSPSWLRGTSGNEQFF
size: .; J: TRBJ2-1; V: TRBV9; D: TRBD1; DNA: TGTGCCAGCAGCGTAGTCGCCGGGACAGGGGGCAATGAGCAGTTCTTC; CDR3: CASSVVAGTGGNEQFF
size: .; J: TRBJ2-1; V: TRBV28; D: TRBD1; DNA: TGTGCCAGCAGGGCCCGAGGGACAGGGGTTAGCAATGAGCAGTTCTTC; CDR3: CASRARGTGVSNEQFF
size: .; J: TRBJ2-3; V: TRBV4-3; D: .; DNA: TGCGCCAGCAGCCCGACTATCCTTCCAGATACGCAGTATTTT; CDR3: CASSPTILPDTQYF
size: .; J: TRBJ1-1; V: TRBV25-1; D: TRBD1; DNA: TGTGCCAGCAGTGATCCGACAGGGAAGAACACTGAAGCTTTCTTT; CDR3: CASSDPTGKNTEAFF
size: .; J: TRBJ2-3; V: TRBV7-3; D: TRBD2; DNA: TGTGCCAGCAGCTTAAGAGGTCAAGCGGGAGATAACACAGATACGCAGTATTTT; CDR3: CASSLRGQAGDNTDTQYF
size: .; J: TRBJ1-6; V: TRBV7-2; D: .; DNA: TGTGCCAGCAGCTTACGAGACGGTTATAATTCACCCCTCCACTTT; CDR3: CASSLRDGYNSPLHF
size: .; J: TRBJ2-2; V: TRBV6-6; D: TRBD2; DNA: TGTGCCAGCAGTTTCACTAGCGTCGGGGAGCTGTTTTTT; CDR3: CASSFTSVGELFF
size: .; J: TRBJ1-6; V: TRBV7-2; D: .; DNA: TGTGCCAGCAGCTTACCCCGGGACGGCCGAACCCTCCACTTT; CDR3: CASSLPRDGRTLHF
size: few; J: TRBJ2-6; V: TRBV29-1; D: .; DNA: TGCAGCGTTGATGGGTCATCTGGGGCCAACGTCCTGACTTTC; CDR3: CSVDGSSGANVLTF
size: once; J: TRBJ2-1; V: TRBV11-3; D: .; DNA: TGCGCCAGCAGCTTAGGTTTGGGGGAGAAAGTAATATACAATGAGCAGTTCTTC; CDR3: CASSLGLGEKVIYNEQFF
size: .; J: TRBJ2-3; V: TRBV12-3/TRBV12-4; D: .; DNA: .; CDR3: CASSFAGGADAEYF
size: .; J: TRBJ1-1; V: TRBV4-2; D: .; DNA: TGTGCCAGCAGCCCAATCACAGGGCTCACTGAAGCTTTCTTT; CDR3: CASSPITGLTEAFF
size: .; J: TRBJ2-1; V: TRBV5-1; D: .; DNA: TGCGCCAGCAAGGGCCAGGGAGACAGCCATGAGCAGTTCTTC; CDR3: CASKGQGDSHEQFF